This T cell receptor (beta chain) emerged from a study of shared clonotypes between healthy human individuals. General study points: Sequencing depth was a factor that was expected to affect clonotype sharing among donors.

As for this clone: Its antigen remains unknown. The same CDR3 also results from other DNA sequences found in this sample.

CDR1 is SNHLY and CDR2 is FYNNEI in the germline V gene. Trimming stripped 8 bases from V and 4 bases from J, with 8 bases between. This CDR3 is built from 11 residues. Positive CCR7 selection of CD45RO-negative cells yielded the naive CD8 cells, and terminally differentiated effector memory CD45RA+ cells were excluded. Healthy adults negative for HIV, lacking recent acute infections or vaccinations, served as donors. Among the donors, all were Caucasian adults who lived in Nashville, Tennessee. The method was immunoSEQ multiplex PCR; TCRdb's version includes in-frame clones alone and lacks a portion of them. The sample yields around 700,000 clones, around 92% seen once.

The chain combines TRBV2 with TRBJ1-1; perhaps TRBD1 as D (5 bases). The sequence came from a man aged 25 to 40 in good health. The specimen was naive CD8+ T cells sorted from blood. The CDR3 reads CASWGVTEAFF. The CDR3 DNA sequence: TGTGCCAGCTGGGGGGTCACTGAAGCTTTCTTT.